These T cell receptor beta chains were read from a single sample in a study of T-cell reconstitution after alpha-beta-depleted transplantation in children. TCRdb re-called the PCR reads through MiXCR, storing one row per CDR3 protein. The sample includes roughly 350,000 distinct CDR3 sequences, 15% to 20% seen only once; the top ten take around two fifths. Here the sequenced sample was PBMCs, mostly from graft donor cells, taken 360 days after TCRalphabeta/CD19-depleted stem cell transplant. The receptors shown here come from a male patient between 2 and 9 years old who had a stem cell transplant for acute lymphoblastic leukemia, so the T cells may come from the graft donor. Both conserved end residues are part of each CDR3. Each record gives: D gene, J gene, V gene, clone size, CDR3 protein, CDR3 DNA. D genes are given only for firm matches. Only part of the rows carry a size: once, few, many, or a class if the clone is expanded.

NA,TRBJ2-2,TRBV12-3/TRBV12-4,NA,CASRERRTPGELFF,TGTGCCAGCAGGGAAAGACGGACCCCCGGGGAGCTGTTTTTT
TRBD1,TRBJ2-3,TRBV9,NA,CASSVTGSADTQYF,TGTGCCAGCAGCGTGACAGGGTCCGCAGATACGCAGTATTTT
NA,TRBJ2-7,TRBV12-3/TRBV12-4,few,CASSWVAHEQYF,TGTGCCAGCAGTTGGGTGGCCCACGAGCAGTACTTC
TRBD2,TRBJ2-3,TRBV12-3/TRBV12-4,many,CASSFYLAASSTDTQYF,TGTGCCAGCAGTTTTTATCTAGCGGCCTCTAGCACAGATACGCAGTATTTT
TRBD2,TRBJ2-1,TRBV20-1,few,CSASDSGRVRSYNEQFF,TGCAGTGCTAGTGATAGCGGGAGGGTCCGCTCCTACAATGAGCAGTTCTTC
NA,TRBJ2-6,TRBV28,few,CASSWGYIHVSGANVLTF,TGTGCCAGCAGCTGGGGGTACATCCACGTCTCTGGGGCCAACGTCCTGACTTTC
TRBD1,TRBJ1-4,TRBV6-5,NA,CASSYSAGGGGEKLFF,TGTGCCAGCAGTTACTCGGCAGGGGGCGGGGGTGAAAAACTGTTTTTT
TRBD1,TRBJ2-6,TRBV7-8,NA,CASSLGGDSFLGSGANVLTF,TGTGCCAGCAGCTTAGGAGGGGACAGTTTCTTGGGCTCTGGGGCCAACGTCCTGACTTTC
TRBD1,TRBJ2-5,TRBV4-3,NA,CASSQANLGGGETQYF,TGCGCCAGCAGCCAAGCAAATTTAGGGGGCGGGGAGACCCAGTACTTC
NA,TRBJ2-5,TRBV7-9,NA,CASSLGAGPEETQYF,TGTGCCAGCAGCTTAGGGGCGGGACCGGAGGAGACCCAGTACTTC
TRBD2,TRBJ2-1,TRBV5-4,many,CASSVAGLAGGPPLSSYNEQFF,TGTGCCAGCAGCGTGGCGGGACTAGCGGGAGGGCCACCCCTTAGCTCCTACAATGAGCAGTTCTTC
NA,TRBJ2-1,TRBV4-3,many,CASSRDFYNEQFF,TGCGCCAGCAGCCGGGACTTTTACAATGAGCAGTTCTTC
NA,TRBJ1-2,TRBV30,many,CAWSVFALGRDGYTF,TGTGCCTGGAGTGTCTTTGCGTTAGGGCGGGATGGCTACACCTTC
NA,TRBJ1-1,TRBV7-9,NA,CASSLKGALGTEAFF,TGTGCCAGCAGCTTAAAAGGGGCCTTGGGCACTGAAGCTTTCTTT
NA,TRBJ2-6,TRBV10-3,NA,CAIRDVKAGANVLTF,TGTGCCATCAGGGACGTTAAGGCTGGGGCCAACGTCCTGACTTTC
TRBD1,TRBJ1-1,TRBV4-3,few,CASSQSYRTGRSAFF,TGCGCCAGCAGCCAATCTTATCGGACAGGGAGATCAGCTTTCTTT
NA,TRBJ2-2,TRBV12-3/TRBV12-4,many,CASSLDGGTGELFF,TGTGCCAGCAGTTTAGACGGGGGCACCGGGGAGCTGTTTTTT
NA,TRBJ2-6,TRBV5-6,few,CASSLTALSGANVLTF,TGTGCCAGCAGCTTGACTGCTCTCTCTGGGGCCAACGTCCTGACTTTC
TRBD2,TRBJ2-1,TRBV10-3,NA,CAIRTTLAGSYNEQFF,TGTGCCATCAGGACCACGTTAGCGGGTAGCTACAATGAGCAGTTCTTC
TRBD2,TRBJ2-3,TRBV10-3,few,CAISWTSGRTDTQYF,TGTGCCATCAGCTGGACTAGCGGGAGGACAGATACGCAGTATTTT
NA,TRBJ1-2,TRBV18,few,CASSPLPDSYGYTF,TGTGCCAGCTCACCACTGCCGGACTCCTATGGCTACACCTTC
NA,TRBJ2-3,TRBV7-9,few,CASSPSLGTDTQYF,TGTGCCAGCAGCCCCTCCTTGGGCACAGATACGCAGTATTTT
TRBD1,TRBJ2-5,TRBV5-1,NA,CASSLDGRGLEETQYF,TGCGCCAGCAGCTTGGATGGCAGGGGGTTGGAGGAGACCCAGTACTTC
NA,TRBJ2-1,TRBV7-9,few,CASSPRAGATYNEQFF,TGTGCCAGCAGCCCCCGCGCGGGGGCAACCTACAATGAGCAGTTCTTC
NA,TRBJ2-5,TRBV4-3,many,CASSQDRWGRQETQYF,TGCGCCAGCAGCCAAGATCGCTGGGGGCGACAAGAGACCCAGTACTTC
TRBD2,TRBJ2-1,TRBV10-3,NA,CAISESPSGVYNEQFF,TGTGCCATCAGTGAGTCACCTAGCGGGGTCTACAATGAGCAGTTCTTC
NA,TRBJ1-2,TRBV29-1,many,CSVDSGMNYGYTF,TGCAGCGTTGATTCGGGGATGAACTATGGCTACACCTTC
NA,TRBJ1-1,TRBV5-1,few,CASSFGGNTEAFF,TGCGCCAGCAGCTTCGGAGGGAACACTGAAGCTTTCTTT
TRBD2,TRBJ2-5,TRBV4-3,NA,CASSQDWLAGAKTQYF,TGCGCCAGCAGCCAAGATTGGCTAGCGGGAGCTAAGACCCAGTACTTC
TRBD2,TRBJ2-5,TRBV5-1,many,CASSLPAGGLDPRQETQYF,TGCGCCAGCAGCTTGCCAGCGGGAGGATTAGATCCCAGACAAGAGACCCAGTACTTC
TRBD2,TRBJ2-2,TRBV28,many,CASNTPGLAENTGELFF,TGTGCCAGCAATACTCCGGGACTAGCAGAGAACACCGGGGAGCTGTTTTTT
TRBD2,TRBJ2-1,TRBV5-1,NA,CASSPGTSGGLSYNEQFF,TGCGCCAGCAGCCCTGGGACTAGCGGGGGCCTCTCCTACAATGAGCAGTTCTTC
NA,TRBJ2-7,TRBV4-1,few,CASSQDPRDEQYF,TGCGCCAGCAGCCAGGACCCAAGGGACGAGCAGTACTTC